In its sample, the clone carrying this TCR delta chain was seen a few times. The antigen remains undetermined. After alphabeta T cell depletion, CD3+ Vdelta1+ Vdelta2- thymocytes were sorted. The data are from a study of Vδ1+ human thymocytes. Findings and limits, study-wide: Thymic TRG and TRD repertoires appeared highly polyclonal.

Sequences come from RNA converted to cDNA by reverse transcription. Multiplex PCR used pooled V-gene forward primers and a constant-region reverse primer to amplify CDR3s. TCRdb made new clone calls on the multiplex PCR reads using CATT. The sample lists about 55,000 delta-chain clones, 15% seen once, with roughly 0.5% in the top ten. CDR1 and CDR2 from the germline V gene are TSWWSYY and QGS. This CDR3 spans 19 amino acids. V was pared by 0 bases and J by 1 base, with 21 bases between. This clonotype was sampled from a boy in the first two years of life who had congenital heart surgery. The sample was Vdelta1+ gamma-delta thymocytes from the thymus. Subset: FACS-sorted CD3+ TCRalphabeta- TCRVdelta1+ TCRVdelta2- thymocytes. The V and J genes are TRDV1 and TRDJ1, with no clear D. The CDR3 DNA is TGTGCTCTTGGGGAACTAGAAAGGGTTGACCTAAGGGCCACCGATAAACTCATCTTT. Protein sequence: CALGELERVDLRATDKLIF.